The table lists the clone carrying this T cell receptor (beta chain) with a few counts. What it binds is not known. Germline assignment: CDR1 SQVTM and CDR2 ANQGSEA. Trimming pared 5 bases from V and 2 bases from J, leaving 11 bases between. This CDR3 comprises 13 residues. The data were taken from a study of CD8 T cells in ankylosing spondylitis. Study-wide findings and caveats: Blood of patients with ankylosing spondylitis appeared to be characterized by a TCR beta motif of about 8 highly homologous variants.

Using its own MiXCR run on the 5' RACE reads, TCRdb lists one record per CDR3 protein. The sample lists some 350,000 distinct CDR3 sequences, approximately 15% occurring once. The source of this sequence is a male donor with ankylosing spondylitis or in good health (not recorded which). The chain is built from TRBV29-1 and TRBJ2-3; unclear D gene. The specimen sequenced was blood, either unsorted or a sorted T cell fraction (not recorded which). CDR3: CSVLRKFTDTQYF. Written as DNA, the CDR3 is TGCAGCGTTCTCAGGAAATTCACAGATACGCAGTATTTT.